Each of the 23 T cell receptor beta chains below was sequenced from the same sample in a study of T-cell memory formation after mild COVID-19. MiXCR, applied by TCRdb to the 5' RACE reads, yields one record per CDR3 protein. The table shows about 410,000 distinct CDR3 sequences, with 20% to 25% occurring only once. Material: PBMCs or a T cell subset sorted from them (not recorded which). Receptors originate from an adult woman who had mild COVID-19 (a few samples of this study predate the infection). Cell type and time point are not known.

DNA of the CDR3: TGTGCCAGCAGCTCTCCCATTACGGATCAAAATCAGCCCCAGCATTTT. Protein: CASSSPITDQNQPQHF. The chain couples TRBV6-6 to TRBJ1-5; no reliable D call. Germline V gene data show CDR1 as MNHNY and CDR2 as SVGAGI (reference sequence). The CDR3 extends over 16 amino acids. Trimming stripped 6 bases from V and 4 bases from J, with 19 bases between.

This clonotype was detected a few times. The gene calls are TRBV24-1 and TRBJ2-1; no reliable D call. V lost 1 base to trimming and J lost 5 bases, with 11 bases between them. The CDR3 has 15 residues. The germline CDR1 and CDR2 sequences are KGHDR and SFDVKD. CDR3 coding DNA: TGTGCCACCAGTGATTTCGAACAGAGGAACAATGAGCAGTTCTTC. Translating gives CATSDFEQRNNEQFF.

The V and J genes are TRBV27 and TRBJ2-1, with a possible D match to TRBD2 (6 bases). Deletions cut 8 bases from V and 8 bases from J, with 16 bases between. Germline V gene lookup returns CDR1 MNHEY and CDR2 SMNVEV (reference sequence). This CDR3 spans 13 amino acids. The CDR3: CASFGGTAYEQFF. CDR3 DNA sequence: TGTGCCAGCTTCGGGGGAACGGCTTATGAGCAGTTCTTC.

The chain uses TRBV29-1 and TRBJ1-5; 8 bases align to TRBD1. The ends lost 6 bases at V and 4 bases at J; junction bases unmatched: 5. The CDR3 consists of 13 residues. CDR1 and CDR2 (germline): SQVTM, ANQGSEA. Here the CDR3 reads CSVRDRPNQPQHF. CDR3 in DNA: TGCAGCGTAAGGGACAGGCCTAATCAGCCCCAGCATTTT. The full variable domain, in which reference TRBV29-1 and TRBJ1-5 provide the parts outside the CDR3, is SAVISQKPSRDICQRGTSLTIQCQVDSQVTMMFWYRQQPGQSLTLIATANQGSEATYESGFVIDKFPISRPNLTFSTLTVSNMSPEDSSIYLCSVRDRPNQPQHFGDGTRLSIL.

This clonotype was observed a few times. The CDR3 sequence: CASNSGRMETQYF. The CDR3, as DNA: TGTGCCAGCAACAGCGGGAGAATGGAGACCCAGTACTTC. J is TRBJ2-5 and V is TRBV2; TRBD2 matches 8 bases. The CDR3 runs to 13 residues. CDR1 is SNHLY, CDR2 FYNNEI, per germline. J gave up 5 bases and V 7 bases, and 6 bases lay outside the gene matches.

This clonotype has more than one count but fewer than ten. The V and J genes are TRBV7-6 and TRBJ1-2; no clear D gene. V lost 4 bases and J lost 3, with 15 bases in between. There are 15 residues in the CDR3. Germline CDR1 SGHVS, CDR2 FNYEAQ. The chain's CDR3 is CASSSRLLGHYGYTF. The CDR3 DNA reads as TGTGCCAGCAGCTCTAGGTTACTGGGCCACTATGGCTACACCTTC.

A note on this clonotype: It may be a read error: a sequence one base away is much more abundant. The chain carries TRBV24-1 and TRBJ2-1, with no clear D. With 1 base removed from V and 9 bases from J, the gap between germline ends came to 3 bases. The CDR3 has 11 amino acids. In germline, CDR1 is KGHDR, CDR2 SFDVKD. The CDR3 DNA follows: TGTGCCACCAGTGATTTTGCTGAGCAGTTCTTC. Translated: CATSDFAEQFF.

The DNA of the CDR3 is TGTGCCAGCAGCTTGTCCGGGACAGGGGTTAGCAATCAGCCCCAGCATTTT. Protein sequence: CASSLSGTGVSNQPQHF. The V call is TRBV5-6, the J call TRBJ1-5, with 10 nucleotides matching TRBD1. The V and J ends lost 1 base and 0 bases, in that order; junction bases with no gene match: 4. Germline lookup yields CDR1 SGHDT and CDR2 YYEEEE. This CDR3 contains 17 residues.

The V and J genes are TRBV12-3 or TRBV12-4 and TRBJ2-7; D is unclear. The CDR3 runs to 12 residues. The V gene lost 6 bases and the J gene lost 2 bases, with 8 bases spanning the gap. CDR3 DNA: TGTGCCAGCAGCGGAAACACCTACGAGCAGTACTTC. This gives the protein CASSGNTYEQYF.

This clonotype has more than one count but fewer than ten. V gene TRBV18 combines with J gene TRBJ2-5, with D perhaps TRBD2 (5 bases). V lost 2 bases to trimming and J lost 5 bases, with 15 bases between them. The CDR3 loop spans 15 amino acids. Germline values: CDR1 KGHSH, CDR2 LQKENI. The DNA of the CDR3 is TGTGCCAGCTCACCAATCCGGGGTATTGGGGAGACCCAGTACTTC. As protein: CASSPIRGIGETQYF.

A few counts support this clonotype. The rearrangement links TRBV5-1 to TRBJ2-2; no clear D. V was pared by 5 bases and J by 0 bases, with 8 bases between. Germline V gene lookup returns CDR1 SGHRS and CDR2 YFSETQ. The CDR3 loop spans 14 amino acids. CDR3 residues: CASRARPNTGELFF. The CDR3 DNA follows: TGCGCCAGCAGGGCACGACCGAACACCGGGGAGCTGTTTTTT.

This clonotype was detected only a few times. The chain has TRBV5-5 and TRBJ1-5; D uncertain. Germline loops: CDR1 SGHKS, CDR2 YYEKEE (reference sequence). The CDR3 loop spans 15 amino acids. V dropped 2 bases and J dropped 3 bases, with 12 bases sitting between them. DNA of the CDR3: TGTGCCAGCAGCTTTGGCGCAGGTCTCAATCAGCCCCAGCATTTT. Translation gives CASSFGAGLNQPQHF.

This clonotype turned up a few times. The chain recombines TRBV6-2 or TRBV6-3 with TRBJ2-5; 11 bases agree with TRBD2. The V segment lost 6 bases and the J segment 2 bases; nucleotides outside the gene matches: 5. The CDR3 runs 15 residues. Germline V gene sequence: CDR1 MNHEY, CDR2 SVGEGT. The CDR3 DNA reads as TGTGCCAGCAGAACCGGGACTAGCGGACAAGAGACCCAGTACTTC. This codes for CASRTGTSGQETQYF.

In regard to this clonotype: Since the CDR3 does not end with the conserved phenylalanine or tryptophan, this likely comes from a read error. The chain couples TRBV24-1 to TRBJ2-5, with 8 bases identical to TRBD1. The CDR3 spans 14 residues. Germline CDR1 is KGHDR and CDR2 is SFDVKD. Trimming cost V 7 bases and J 3 bases; bases outside gene matches: 6. CDR3 region: CATSLDRGEETQYV. The CDR3 DNA follows: TGTGCCACCAGCCTCGACAGGGGCGAAGAGACCCAGTACGTC.

The rearrangement links TRBV9 to TRBJ1-4; tentatively, D is TRBD1 (5 bases). The germline V gene has CDR1 SGDLS and CDR2 YYNGEE. Trimming took 3 bases from V and 5 from J, leaving 11 bases between them. The CDR3 length is 14 residues. Here the CDR3 reads CASSARQYNEKLFF. In nucleotides, the CDR3 is TGTGCCAGCAGCGCTCGACAGTACAATGAAAAACTGTTTTTT.

Concerning this clonotype: This sequence may be a read error, since a much larger clone differs from it by one base. J is TRBJ2-5 and V is TRBV7-9, with 12 bases aligning to TRBD2. Germline V gene data show CDR1 as SEHNR and CDR2 as FQNEAQ (reference sequence). The V segment lost 7 bases and the J segment 1 base; nucleotides outside the gene matches: 4. The CDR3 has 15 residues. The CDR3 loop is CASNLGLAGQETQYF. CDR3 DNA sequence: TGTGCCAGCAACCTGGGACTAGCGGGCCAAGAGACCCAGTACTTC.

The chain joins TRBV7-9 to TRBJ1-1; TRBD1 matches at 8 bases. The CDR3 is 13 amino acids. In germline, CDR1 is SEHNR, CDR2 FQNEAQ (reference sequence). J was trimmed by 0 bases and V by 8 bases; bases with no gene match: 2. The CDR3 coding sequence is TGTGCCAGCGGACAGGGCATGAACACTGAAGCTTTCTTT. Translation gives CASGQGMNTEAFF. Full variable domain (rest looked up from reference TRBV7-9 and TRBJ1-1): DTGVSQNPRHKITKRGQNVTFRCDPISEHNRLYWYRQTLGQGPEFLTYFQNEAQLEKSRLLSDRFSAERPKGSFSTLEIQRTEQGDSAMYLCASGQGMNTEAFFGQGTRLTVV.

DNA of the CDR3: TGTGCCAGCAGTTTAGACAGGATTGTGGCAAGCGAGCAGTTCTTC. Its protein product is CASSLDRIVASEQFF. V is TRBV6-5 and J is TRBJ2-1; tentatively, D is TRBD1 (6 bases). Trimming cost V 4 bases and J 10 bases, with 20 bases left between them. Germline V lookup: CDR1 MNHEY, CDR2 SVGAGI. This CDR3 has 15 residues.

This chain joins TRBV28 and TRBJ2-5; TRBD2 might be the D (5 bases). V lost 6 bases and J 1 base, leaving 12 bases between the germline ends. The CDR3 totals 14 residues. Germline V lookup: CDR1 MDHEN, CDR2 SYDVKM. The chain's CDR3 is CASSTTGSQETQYF. The CDR3 DNA reads TGTGCCAGCAGCACGACGGGGTCCCAAGAGACCCAGTACTTC.

V is TRBV7-2 and J is TRBJ2-3; 9 bases are shared with TRBD2. Germline loops: CDR1 SGHTA, CDR2 FQGNSA. J was trimmed by 3 bases and V by 8 bases; bases with no gene match: 18. The CDR3 extends over 18 amino acids. CDR3 loop: CASADPTISAGGTDTQYF. The CDR3 bases are TGTGCCAGCGCCGACCCCACTATCTCAGCGGGAGGTACAGATACGCAGTATTTT. Full variable domain (missing parts from reference TRBV7-2 and TRBJ2-3): GAGVSQSPSNKVTEKGKDVELRCDPISGHTALYWYRQSLGQGLEFLIYFQGNSAPDKSGLPSDRFSAERTGGSVSTLTIQRTQQEDSAVYLCASADPTISAGGTDTQYFGPGTRLTVL.

The chain has TRBV24-1 and TRBJ2-7; TRBD1 is a possible D gene (5 bases). V lost 3 bases and J 5 bases, leaving 10 bases between the germline ends. CDR3 length equals 13 residues. Germline values: CDR1 KGHDR, CDR2 SFDVKD. The CDR3 sequence: CATSDADKHEQYF. CDR3 coding DNA: TGTGCCACCAGTGATGCGGACAAGCACGAGCAGTACTTC.

The table lists this clonotype with a few counts. The chain uses TRBV10-3 and TRBJ2-1; 14 bases align to TRBD2. This CDR3 contains 16 residues. With V trimmed by 7 bases and J by 7 bases, 9 bases remained unmatched. Germline V gene lookup returns CDR1 ENHRY and CDR2 SYGVKD. CDR3 amino acids: CAITLRGLAGVNEQFF. The CDR3 coding sequence is TGTGCCATCACCTTACGGGGACTAGCGGGGGTAAATGAGCAGTTCTTC.

In this sample, this clonotype turned up many times. This chain uses TRBV5-1 with TRBJ2-3, with 11 bases lining up with TRBD2. Germline CDR1 and CDR2: SGHRS and YFSETQ. Trimming at V came to 4 bases and at J to 5 bases, leaving 15 bases not matched to a gene. The CDR3 is made up of 18 amino acids. The CDR3 spells CASSANLAGGLALDTQYF. CDR3 coding DNA: TGCGCCAGCAGCGCCAATCTAGCGGGGGGCTTAGCCCTAGATACGCAGTATTTT.